In this sample, the clone carrying this TCR beta chain turned up many times. The antigen remains unidentified. Amplification targeted TCR beta CDR3 regions from RNA transcripts. TCR CDR3 regions were first amplified by RT-PCR with HTBI primers. MiXCR, applied by TCRdb to the multiplex PCR reads, yields one record per CDR3 protein. The sample yields around 300,000 distinct CDR3 sequences, roughly 15% seen once. CDR3 length: 14 amino acids. Between the trimmed V and J ends, which lost 5 bases and 7 bases, there was a span of 18 bases. The data were obtained in a study of T cells in Graves' hyperthyroidism and ophthalmopathy. General study findings and limits: Ophthalmopathy stood apart from stable hyperthyroidism in a 13 V-J model.

This TCR came from a middle-aged woman with Graves' hyperthyroidism. The chain joins TRBV12-3 or TRBV12-4 to TRBJ2-7, with D perhaps matching TRBD2 (6 bases). The sample was blood. The CDR3 coding sequence is TGTGCCAGCAGTCCCTTCCGGGCCGCGGGGGAGCAGTACTTC. This translates into CASSPFRAAGEQYF.